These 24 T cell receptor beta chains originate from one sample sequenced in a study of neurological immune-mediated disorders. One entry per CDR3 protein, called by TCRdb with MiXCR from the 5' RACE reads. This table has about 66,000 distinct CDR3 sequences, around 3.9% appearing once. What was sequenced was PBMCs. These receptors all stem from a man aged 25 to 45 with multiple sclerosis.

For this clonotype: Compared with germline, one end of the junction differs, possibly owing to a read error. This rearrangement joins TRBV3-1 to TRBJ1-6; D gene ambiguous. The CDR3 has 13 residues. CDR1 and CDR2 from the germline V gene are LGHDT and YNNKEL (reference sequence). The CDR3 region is CASSHLRNNFLNF. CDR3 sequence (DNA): TGTGCCAGCAGCCATTTAAGAAACAATTTCCTCAACTTT.

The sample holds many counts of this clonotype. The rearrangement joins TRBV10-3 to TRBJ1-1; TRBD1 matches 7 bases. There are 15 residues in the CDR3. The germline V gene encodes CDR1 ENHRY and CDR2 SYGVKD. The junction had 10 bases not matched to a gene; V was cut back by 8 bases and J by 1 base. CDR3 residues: CAISIMDRPNTEAFF. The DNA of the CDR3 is TGTGCCATCTCGATCATGGACAGGCCGAACACTGAAGCTTTCTTT.

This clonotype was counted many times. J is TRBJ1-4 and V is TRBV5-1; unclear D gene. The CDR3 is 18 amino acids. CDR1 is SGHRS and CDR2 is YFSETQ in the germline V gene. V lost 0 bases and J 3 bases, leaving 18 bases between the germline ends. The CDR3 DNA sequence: TGCGCCAGCAGCTTGGTTCGCGAAGGGCTCGGTTCTAATGAAAAACTGTTTTTT. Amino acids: CASSLVREGLGSNEKLFF.

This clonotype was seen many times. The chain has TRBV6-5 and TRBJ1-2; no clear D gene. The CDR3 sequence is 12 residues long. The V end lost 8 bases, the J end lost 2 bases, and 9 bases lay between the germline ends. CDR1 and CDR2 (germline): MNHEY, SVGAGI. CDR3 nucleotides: TGTGCCAGCGGCCAGGCGAACTATGGCTACACCTTC. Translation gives CASGQANYGYTF.

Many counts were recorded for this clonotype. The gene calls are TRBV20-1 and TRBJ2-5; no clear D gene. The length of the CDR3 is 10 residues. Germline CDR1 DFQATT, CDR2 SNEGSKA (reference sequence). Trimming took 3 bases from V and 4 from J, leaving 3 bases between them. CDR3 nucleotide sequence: TGCAGTGCTAGCGGAGAGACCCAGTACTTC. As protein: CSASGETQYF.

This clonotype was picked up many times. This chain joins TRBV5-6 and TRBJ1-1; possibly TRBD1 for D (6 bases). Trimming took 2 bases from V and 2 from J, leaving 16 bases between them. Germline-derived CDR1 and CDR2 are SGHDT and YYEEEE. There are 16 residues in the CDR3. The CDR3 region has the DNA TGTGCCAGCAGCTTCCGAACAGGGCAGGTTAACACTGAAGCTTTCTTT. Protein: CASSFRTGQVNTEAFF. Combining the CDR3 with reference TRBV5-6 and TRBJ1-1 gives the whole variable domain DAGVTQSPTHLIKTRGQQVTLRCSPKSGHDTVSWYQQALGQGPQFIFQYYEEEERQRGNFPDRFSGHQFPNYSSELNVNALLLGDSALYLCASSFRTGQVNTEAFFGQGTRLTVV.

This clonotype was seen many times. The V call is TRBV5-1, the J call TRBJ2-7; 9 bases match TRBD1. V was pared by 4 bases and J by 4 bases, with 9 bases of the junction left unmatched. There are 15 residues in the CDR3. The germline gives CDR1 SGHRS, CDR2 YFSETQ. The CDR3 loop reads CASSVSGTGFYEQYF. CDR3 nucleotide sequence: TGCGCCAGCAGCGTCTCCGGGACAGGGTTTTACGAGCAGTACTTC.

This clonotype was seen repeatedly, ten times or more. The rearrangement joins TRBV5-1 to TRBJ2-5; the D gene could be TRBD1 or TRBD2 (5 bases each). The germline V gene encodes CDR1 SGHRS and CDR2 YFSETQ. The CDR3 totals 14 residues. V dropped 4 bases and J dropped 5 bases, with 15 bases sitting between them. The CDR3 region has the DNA TGCGCCAGCAGCCCTGGGACCGCCGCGGAGACCCAGTACTTC. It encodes CASSPGTAAETQYF.

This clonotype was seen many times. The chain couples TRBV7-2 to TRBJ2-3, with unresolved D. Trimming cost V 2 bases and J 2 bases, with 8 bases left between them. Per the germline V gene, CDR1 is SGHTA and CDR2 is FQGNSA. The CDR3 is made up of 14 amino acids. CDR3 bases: TGTGCCAGCAGCTTATACGGAAACACAGATACGCAGTATTTT. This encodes CASSLYGNTDTQYF.

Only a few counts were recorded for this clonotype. CDR3 region: CASSGERVGTEAFF. The CDR3 bases are TGCGCCAGCAGCGGGGAGAGGGTGGGTACTGAAGCTTTCTTT. The chain is built from TRBV5-1 and TRBJ1-1; D ambiguous. The CDR3 loop spans 14 amino acids. The ends were cut back, 4 bases at V and 5 bases at J, with 15 bases in the middle. Germline lookup yields CDR1 SGHRS and CDR2 YFSETQ.

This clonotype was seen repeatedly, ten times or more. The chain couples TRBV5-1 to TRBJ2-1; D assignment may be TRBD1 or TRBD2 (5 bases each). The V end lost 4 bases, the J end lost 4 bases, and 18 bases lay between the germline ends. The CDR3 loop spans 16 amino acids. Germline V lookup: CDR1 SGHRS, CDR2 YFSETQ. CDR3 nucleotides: TGCGCCAGCAGCATTGAAATGGGGGTATCTTACAATGAGCAGTTCTTC. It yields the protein CASSIEMGVSYNEQFF.

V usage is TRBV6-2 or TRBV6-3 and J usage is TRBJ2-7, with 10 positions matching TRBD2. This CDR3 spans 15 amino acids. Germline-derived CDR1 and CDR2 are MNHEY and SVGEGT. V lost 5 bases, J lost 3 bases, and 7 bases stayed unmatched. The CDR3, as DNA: TGTGCCAGCAGTACTTTAGCGGGGGGAATCTACGAGCAGTACTTC. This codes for CASSTLAGGIYEQYF.

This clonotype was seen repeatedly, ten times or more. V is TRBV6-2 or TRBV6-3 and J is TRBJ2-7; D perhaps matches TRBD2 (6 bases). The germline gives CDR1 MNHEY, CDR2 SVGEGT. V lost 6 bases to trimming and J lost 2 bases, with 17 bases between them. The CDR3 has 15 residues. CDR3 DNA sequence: TGTGCCAGCAGCCCACAACGGGGGATTACCTACGAGCAGTACTTC. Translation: CASSPQRGITYEQYF.

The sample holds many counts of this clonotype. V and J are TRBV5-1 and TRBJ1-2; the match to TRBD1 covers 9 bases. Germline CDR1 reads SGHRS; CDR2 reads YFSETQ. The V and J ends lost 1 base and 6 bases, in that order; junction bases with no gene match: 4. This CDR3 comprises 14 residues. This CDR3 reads CASSLTGGEDGYTF. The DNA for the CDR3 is TGCGCCAGCAGCTTGACAGGGGGCGAGGATGGCTACACCTTC.

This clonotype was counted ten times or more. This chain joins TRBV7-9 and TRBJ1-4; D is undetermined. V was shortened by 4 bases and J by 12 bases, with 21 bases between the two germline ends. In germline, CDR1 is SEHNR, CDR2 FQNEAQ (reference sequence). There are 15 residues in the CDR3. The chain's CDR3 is CASSSVDRFTGELFF. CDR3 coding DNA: TGTGCCAGCAGCTCCGTGGATAGATTTACGGGAGAACTGTTTTTT.

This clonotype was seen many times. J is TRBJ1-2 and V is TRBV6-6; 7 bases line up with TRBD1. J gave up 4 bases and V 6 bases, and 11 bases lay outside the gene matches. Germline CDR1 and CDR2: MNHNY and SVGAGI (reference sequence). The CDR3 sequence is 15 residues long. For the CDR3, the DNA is TGTGCCAGCAGACTCATGACAGGGTCGGGCTATGGCTACACCTTC. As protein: CASRLMTGSGYGYTF.

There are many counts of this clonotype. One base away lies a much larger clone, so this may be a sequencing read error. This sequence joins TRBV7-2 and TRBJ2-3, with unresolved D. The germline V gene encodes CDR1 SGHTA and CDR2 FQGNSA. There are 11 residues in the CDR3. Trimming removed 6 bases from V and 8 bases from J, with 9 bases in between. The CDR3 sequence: CASRESVTQYF. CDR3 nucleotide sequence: TGTGCCAGCAGAGAATCTGTTACGCAGTATTTT.

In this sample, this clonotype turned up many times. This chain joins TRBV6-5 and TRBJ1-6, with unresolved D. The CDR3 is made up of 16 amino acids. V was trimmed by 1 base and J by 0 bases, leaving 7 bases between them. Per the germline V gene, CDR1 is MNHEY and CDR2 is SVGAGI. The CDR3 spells CASSYWRSSYNSPLHF. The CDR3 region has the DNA TGTGCCAGCAGTTACTGGCGGAGCTCCTATAATTCACCCCTCCACTTT.

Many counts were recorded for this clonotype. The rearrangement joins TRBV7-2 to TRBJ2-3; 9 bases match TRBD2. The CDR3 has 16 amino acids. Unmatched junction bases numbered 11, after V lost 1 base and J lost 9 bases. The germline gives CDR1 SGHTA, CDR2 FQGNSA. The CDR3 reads CASSLVRTGTSNTQYF. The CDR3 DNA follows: TGTGCCAGCAGCTTAGTTCGGACTGGGACTAGCAACACGCAGTATTTT.

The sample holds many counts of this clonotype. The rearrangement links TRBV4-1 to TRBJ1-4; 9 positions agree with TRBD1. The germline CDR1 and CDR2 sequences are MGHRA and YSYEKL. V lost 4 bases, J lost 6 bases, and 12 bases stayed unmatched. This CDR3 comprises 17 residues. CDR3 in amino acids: CASSRFRPGQGHEKLFF. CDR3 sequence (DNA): TGCGCCAGCAGCCGATTCCGCCCGGGACAGGGACATGAAAAACTGTTTTTT.

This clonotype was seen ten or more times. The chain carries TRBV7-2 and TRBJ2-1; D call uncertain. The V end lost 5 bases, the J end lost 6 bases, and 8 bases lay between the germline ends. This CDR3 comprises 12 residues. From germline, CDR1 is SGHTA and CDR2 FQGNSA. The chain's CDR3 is CASSPNTNEQFF. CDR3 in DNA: TGTGCCAGCAGCCCAAACACCAATGAGCAGTTCTTC.

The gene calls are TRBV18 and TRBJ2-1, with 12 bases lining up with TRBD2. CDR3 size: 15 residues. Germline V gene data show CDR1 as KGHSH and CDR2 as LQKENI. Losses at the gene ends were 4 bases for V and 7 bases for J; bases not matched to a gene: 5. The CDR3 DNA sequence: TGTGCCAGCTCACAAGGACTAGCGGGGAGAAATGAGCAGTTCTTC. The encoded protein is CASSQGLAGRNEQFF.

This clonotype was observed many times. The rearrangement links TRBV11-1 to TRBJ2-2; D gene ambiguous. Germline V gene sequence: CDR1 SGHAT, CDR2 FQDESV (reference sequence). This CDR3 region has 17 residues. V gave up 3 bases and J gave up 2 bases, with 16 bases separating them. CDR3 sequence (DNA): TGTGCCAGCAGCTTGGCGGTATCAGAGCTAAACACCGGGGAGCTGTTTTTT. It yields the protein CASSLAVSELNTGELFF. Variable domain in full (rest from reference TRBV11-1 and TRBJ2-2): EAEVAQSPRYKITEKSQAVAFWCDPISGHATLYWYRQILGQGPELLVQFQDESVVDDSQLPKDRFSAERLKGVDSTLKIQPAELGDSAMYLCASSLAVSELNTGELFFGEGSRLTVL.

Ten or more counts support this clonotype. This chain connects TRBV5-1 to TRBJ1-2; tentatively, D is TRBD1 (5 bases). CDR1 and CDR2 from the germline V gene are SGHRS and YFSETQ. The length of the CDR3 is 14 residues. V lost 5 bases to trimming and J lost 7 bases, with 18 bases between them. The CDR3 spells CASRTEGGFAGYTF. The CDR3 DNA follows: TGCGCCAGCAGGACAGAGGGCGGATTTGCTGGCTACACCTTC.